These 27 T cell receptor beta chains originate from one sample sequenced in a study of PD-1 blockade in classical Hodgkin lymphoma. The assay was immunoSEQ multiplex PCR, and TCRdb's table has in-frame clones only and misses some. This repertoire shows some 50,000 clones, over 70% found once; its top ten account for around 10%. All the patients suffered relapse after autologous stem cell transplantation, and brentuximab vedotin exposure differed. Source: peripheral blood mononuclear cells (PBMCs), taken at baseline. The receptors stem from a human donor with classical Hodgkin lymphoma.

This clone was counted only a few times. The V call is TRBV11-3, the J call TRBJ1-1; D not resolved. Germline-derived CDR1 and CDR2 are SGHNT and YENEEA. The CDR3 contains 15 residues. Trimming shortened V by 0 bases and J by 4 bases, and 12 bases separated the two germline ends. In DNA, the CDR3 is TGTGCCAGCAGCTTAGAAAGGGTCTTTACCACTGAAGCTTTCTTT. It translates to CASSLERVFTTEAFF.

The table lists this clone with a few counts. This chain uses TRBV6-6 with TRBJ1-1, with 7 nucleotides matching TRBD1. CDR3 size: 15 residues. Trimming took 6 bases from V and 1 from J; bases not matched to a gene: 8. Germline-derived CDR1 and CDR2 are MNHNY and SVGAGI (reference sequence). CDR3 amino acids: CASRTPGQRNTEAFF. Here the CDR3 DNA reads TGTGCCAGCAGGACCCCGGGACAGAGGAACACTGAAGCTTTCTTT.

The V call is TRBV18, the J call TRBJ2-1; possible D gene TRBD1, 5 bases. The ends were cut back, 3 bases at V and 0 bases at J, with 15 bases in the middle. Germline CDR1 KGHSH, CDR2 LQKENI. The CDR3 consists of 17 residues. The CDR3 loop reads CASSPPVGASSYNEQFF. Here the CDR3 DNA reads TGTGCCAGCTCACCCCCCGTAGGGGCAAGCTCCTACAATGAGCAGTTCTTC. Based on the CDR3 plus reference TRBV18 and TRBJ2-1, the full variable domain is NAGVMQNPRHLVRRRGQEARLRCSPMKGHSHVYWYRQLPEEGLKFMVYLQKENIIDESGMPKERFSAEFPKEGPSILRIQQVVRGDSAAYFCASSPPVGASSYNEQFFGPGTRLTVL.

The CDR3 nucleotides are TGTGCCAGCAGCCAAGCGGGGGTAGGGGGCCCCAACTATGGCTACACCTTC. Its translation: CASSQAGVGGPNYGYTF. The chain has TRBV28 and TRBJ1-2; 7 nucleotides align to TRBD1. V lost 6 bases to trimming and J lost 2 bases; unmatched junction nucleotides: 15. The CDR3 has 17 amino acids. Per the germline V gene, CDR1 is MDHEN and CDR2 is SYDVKM.

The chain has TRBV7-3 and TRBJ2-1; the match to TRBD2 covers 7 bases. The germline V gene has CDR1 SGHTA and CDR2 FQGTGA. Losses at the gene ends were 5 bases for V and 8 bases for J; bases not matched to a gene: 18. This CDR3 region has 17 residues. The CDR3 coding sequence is TGTGCCAGCAGCCAGTGGGGGAGGGAGGGCCTTCTGGATGAGCAGTTCTTC. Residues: CASSQWGREGLLDEQFF.

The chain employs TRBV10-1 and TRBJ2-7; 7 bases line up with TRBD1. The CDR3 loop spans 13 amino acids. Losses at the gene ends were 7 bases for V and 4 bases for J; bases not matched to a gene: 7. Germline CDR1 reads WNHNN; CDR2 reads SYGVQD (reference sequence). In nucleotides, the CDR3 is TGCGCCAGCAACAAACAGGGGCGGTACGAGCAGTACTTC. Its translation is CASNKQGRYEQYF.

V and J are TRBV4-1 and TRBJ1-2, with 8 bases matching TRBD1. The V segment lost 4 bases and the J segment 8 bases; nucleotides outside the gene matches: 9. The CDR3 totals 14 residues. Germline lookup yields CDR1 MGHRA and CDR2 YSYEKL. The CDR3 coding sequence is TGCGCCAGCAGCCGCACCCGGACAGGGAAGGGCTACACCTTC. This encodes CASSRTRTGKGYTF.

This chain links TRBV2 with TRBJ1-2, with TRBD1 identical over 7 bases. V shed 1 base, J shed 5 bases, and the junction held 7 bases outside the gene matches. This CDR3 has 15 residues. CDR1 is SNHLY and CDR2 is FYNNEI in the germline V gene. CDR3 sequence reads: CASSEEGTASYGYTF. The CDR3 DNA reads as TGTGCCAGCAGTGAAGAAGGGACAGCCTCATATGGCTACACCTTC.

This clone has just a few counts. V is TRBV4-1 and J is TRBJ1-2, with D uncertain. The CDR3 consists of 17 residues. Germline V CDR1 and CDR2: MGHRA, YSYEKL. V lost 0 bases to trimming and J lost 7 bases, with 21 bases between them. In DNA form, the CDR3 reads TGCGCCAGCAGCCAAGATCTGGCATTCGTAGCTACGGGTGGCTACACCTTC. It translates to CASSQDLAFVATGGYTF.

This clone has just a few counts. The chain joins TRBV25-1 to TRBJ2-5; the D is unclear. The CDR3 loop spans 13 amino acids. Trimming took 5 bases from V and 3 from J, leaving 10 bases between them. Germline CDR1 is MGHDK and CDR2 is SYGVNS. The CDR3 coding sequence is TGTGCCAGCAGTACAGCTATAGAAGAGACCCAGTACTTC. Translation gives CASSTAIEETQYF.

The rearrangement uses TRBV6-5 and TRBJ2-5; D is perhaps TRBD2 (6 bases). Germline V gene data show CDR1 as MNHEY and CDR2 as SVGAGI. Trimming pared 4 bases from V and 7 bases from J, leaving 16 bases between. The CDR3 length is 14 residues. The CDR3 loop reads CASSSTGLPWTQYF. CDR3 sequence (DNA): TGTGCCAGCAGTTCCACGGGACTGCCCTGGACCCAGTACTTC.

The CDR3, as DNA: TGTGCCAGCAGCTTTGGGACAGGGATCCCAGATACGCAGTATTTT. Translated, it gives CASSFGTGIPDTQYF. The chain employs TRBV9 and TRBJ2-3, with TRBD1 matching 9 bases. This CDR3 comprises 15 residues. The J segment lost 4 bases and the V segment lost 4 bases, leaving 7 bases of the junction unmatched. CDR1 SGDLS and CDR2 YYNGEE come from the germline V gene.

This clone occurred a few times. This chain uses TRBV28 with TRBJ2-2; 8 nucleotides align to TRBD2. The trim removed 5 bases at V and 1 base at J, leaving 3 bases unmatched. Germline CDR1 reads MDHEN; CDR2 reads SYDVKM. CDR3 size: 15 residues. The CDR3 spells CASSKLAVNTGELFF. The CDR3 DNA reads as TGTGCCAGCAGTAAACTAGCGGTGAACACCGGGGAGCTGTTTTTT.

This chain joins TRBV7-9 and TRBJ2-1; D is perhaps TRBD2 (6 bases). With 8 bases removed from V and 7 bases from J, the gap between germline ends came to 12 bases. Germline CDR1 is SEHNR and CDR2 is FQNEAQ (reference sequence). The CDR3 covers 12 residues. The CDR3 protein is CASARDINEQFF. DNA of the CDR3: TGTGCCAGCGCGCGGGATATAAATGAGCAGTTCTTC.

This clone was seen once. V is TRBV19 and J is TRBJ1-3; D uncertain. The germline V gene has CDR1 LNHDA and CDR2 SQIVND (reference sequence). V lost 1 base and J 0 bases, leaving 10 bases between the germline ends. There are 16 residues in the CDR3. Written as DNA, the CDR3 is TGTGCCAGTAGTATAGGTTTGCCGAGCTCTGGAAACACCATATATTTT. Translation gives CASSIGLPSSGNTIYF.

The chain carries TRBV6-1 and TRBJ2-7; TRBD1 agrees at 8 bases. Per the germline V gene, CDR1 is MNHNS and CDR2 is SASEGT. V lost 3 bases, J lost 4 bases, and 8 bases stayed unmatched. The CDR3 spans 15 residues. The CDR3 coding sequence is TGTGCCAGCAGTGATATTGGGACAGGCCTTTACGAGCAGTACTTC. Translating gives CASSDIGTGLYEQYF.

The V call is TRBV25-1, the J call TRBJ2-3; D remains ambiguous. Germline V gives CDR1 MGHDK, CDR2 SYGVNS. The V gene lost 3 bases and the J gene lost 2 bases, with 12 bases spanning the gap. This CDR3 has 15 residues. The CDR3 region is CASSDLDSLTDTQYF. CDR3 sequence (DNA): TGTGCCAGCAGTGACTTAGATTCCCTCACAGATACGCAGTATTTT.

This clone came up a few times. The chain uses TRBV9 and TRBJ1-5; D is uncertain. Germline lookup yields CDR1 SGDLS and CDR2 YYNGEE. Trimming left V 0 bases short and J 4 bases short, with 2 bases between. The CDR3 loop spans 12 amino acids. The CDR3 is CASSVGNQPQHF. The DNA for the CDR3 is TGTGCCAGCAGCGTAGGGAATCAGCCCCAGCATTTT.

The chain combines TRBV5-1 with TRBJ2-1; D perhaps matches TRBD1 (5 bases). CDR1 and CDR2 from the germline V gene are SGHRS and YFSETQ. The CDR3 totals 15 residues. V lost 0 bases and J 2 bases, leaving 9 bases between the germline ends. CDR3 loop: CASSLGQFAYNEQFF. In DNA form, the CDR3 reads TGCGCCAGCAGCTTGGGACAGTTCGCCTACAATGAGCAGTTCTTC.

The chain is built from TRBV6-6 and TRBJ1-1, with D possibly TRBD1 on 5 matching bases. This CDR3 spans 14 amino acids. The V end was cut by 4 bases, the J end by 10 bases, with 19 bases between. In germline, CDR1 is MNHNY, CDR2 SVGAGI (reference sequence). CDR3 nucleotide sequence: TGTGCCAGCAGTTTCGGACATCCTACTGGGGGAGCTTTCTTT. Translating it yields CASSFGHPTGGAFF.

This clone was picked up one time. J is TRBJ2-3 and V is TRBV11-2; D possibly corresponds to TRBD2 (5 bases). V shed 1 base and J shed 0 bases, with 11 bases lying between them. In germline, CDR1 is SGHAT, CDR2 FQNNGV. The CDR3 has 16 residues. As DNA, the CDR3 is TGTGCCAGCAGCTTAGGACTAATACCTAGCACAGATACGCAGTATTTT. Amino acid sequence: CASSLGLIPSTDTQYF.

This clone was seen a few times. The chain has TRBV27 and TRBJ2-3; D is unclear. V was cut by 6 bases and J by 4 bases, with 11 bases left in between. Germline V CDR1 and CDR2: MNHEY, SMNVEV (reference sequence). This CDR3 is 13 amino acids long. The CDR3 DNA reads TGTGCCAGCAGCCTCTTATATTCAGATACGCAGTATTTT. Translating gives CASSLLYSDTQYF.

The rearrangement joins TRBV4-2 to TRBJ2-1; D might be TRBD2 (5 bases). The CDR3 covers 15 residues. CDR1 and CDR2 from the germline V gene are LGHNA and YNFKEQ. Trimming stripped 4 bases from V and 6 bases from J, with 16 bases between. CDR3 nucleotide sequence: TGTGCCAGCAGCCCGTCGGGAAGTATCTTCAATGAGCAGTTCTTC. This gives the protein CASSPSGSIFNEQFF.

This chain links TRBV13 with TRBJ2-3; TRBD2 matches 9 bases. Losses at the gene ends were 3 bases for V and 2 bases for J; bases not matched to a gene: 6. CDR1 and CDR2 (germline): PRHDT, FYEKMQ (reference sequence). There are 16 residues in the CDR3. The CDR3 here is CASSLSGTSLTDTQYF. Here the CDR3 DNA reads TGTGCCAGCAGCTTGTCCGGGACTAGCCTCACAGATACGCAGTATTTT.

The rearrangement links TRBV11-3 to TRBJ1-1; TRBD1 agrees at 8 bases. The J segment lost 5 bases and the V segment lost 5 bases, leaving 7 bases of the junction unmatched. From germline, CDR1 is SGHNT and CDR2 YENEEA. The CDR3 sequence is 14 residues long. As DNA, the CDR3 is TGTGCCAGCAGCCGGACAGGGCGGGGGACTGAAGCTTTCTTT. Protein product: CASSRTGRGTEAFF. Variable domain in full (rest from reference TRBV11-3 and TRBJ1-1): EAGVVQSPRYKIIEKKQPVAFWCNPISGHNTLYWYLQNLGQGPELLIRYENEEAVDDSQLPKDRFSAERLKGVDSTLKIQPAELGDSAVYLCASSRTGRGTEAFFGQGTRLTVV.

The CDR3: CASTQVGRNTEAFF. The CDR3 DNA is TGTGCCAGCACCCAAGTTGGTCGGAACACTGAAGCTTTCTTT. V gene TRBV7-6 combines with J gene TRBJ1-1, with D hard to call. CDR3 length equals 14 residues. Trimming pared 7 bases from V and 1 base from J, leaving 13 bases between. Germline V gene sequence: CDR1 SGHVS, CDR2 FNYEAQ.

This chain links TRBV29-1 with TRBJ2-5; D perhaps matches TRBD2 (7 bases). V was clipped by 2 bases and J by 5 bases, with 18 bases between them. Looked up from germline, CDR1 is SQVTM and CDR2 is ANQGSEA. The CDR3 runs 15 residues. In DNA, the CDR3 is TGCAGCGTTGAACTCCTGGGGGCGGGAGAGGAGACCCAGTACTTC. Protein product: CSVELLGAGEETQYF.